A selection of T cell receptor beta chains follows, all from one sample in a study of vaccination and CD4 T cells after COVID-19. TCRdb recomputed calls from the PCR reads with MiXCR, one row per CDR3 protein. Among about 12,000 distinct CDR3 sequences listed, approximately 58% were seen once. These receptors are not linked to any known antigen. This specimen consisted of CD4+ T cells from blood, cultured in vitro, obtained before SARS-CoV-2 vaccination. The receptors originated from a human donor who had recovered from COVID-19. CDR3s include the opening cysteine and the closing phenylalanine or tryptophan. Each record gives: V gene, clone size, D gene, J gene, CDR3 protein, CDR3 DNA. D genes are given only for firm matches. Clone size appears in some rows only: once, few, many, or a class for an expanded clone.

>TRBV20-1|few|-|TRBJ1-6
CSAWTGNSPLHF
TGCAGTGCCTGGACGGGTAATTCACCCCTCCACTTT
>TRBV20-1|-|-|TRBJ1-4
CSAIDEGNEKLFF
TGCAGTGCTATCGACGAGGGTAATGAAAAACTGTTTTTT
>TRBV11-3|-|-|TRBJ1-1
CASSLGGGTNTEAFF
TGTGCCAGCAGCTTAGGCGGGGGAACGAACACTGAAGCTTTCTTT
>TRBV24-1|-|-|TRBJ2-7
CATSDTVRHEQYF
TGTGCCACCAGTGATACCGTGAGACACGAGCAGTACTTC
>TRBV5-6|-|-|TRBJ1-5
CASSLRGQPQHF
TGTGCCAGCAGCTTGAGAGGTCAGCCCCAGCATTTT
>TRBV6-1|few|-|TRBJ1-5
CASRVPGQLNQPQHF
TGTGCCAGCAGAGTGCCGGGACAACTCAATCAGCCCCAGCATTTT
>TRBV15|few|-|TRBJ1-2
CATSGQSYGYTF
TGTGCCACCAGCGGACAGAGTTATGGCTACACCTTC
>TRBV25-1|-|-|TRBJ1-2
CASSDGRRTPGYTF
TGTGCCAGCAGTGACGGTCGACGGACACCAGGCTACACCTTC
>TRBV20-1|medium-sized|-|TRBJ2-7
CSAKSSWGYGEQYF
TGCAGTGCTAAGAGTTCATGGGGGTACGGCGAGCAGTACTTC
>TRBV7-2|-|TRBD1|TRBJ1-1
CASSLADRANTEAFF
TGTGCCAGCAGCTTGGCCGACAGGGCGAACACTGAAGCTTTCTTT
>TRBV27|-|TRBD2|TRBJ2-3
CASSLGSGTDTQYF
TGTGCCAGCAGTTTAGGTAGCGGGACTGATACGCAGTATTTT
>TRBV7-2|-|-|TRBJ2-1
CASSKRDNSYNEQFF
TGTGCCAGCAGCAAACGGGACAACTCCTACAATGAGCAGTTCTTC
>TRBV14|-|-|TRBJ1-6
CALPGEHNSPLHF
TGTGCCCTCCCGGGGGAACATAATTCACCCCTCCACTTT
>TRBV7-2|-|TRBD2|TRBJ2-1
CASSLAGRDYNEQFF
TGTGCCAGCAGCTTAGCGGGGAGGGACTACAATGAGCAGTTCTTC
>TRBV2|-|TRBD2|TRBJ2-7
CASSARGLGTYEQYF
TGTGCCAGCAGCGCCCGAGGACTAGGGACCTACGAGCAGTACTTC
>TRBV6-1|few|-|TRBJ1-6
CASRDPGSSYNSPLHF
TGTGCCAGCAGAGACCCGGGTAGCTCCTATAATTCACCCCTCCACTTT
>TRBV7-2|-|-|TRBJ1-2
CASSLDRTGGRDGYTF
TGTGCCAGCAGCTTAGACAGGACCGGGGGAAGAGATGGCTACACCTTC
>TRBV28|-|-|TRBJ2-2
CASTRGPLRTGELFF
TGTGCCAGCACCCGGGGGCCCCTGAGGACCGGGGAGCTGTTTTTT
>TRBV7-2|few|TRBD1|TRBJ2-3
CASSAPPGQITDTQYF
TGTGCCAGCAGCGCGCCACCGGGACAGATCACAGATACGCAGTATTTT
>TRBV15|-|-|TRBJ1-1
CATSRDFQNTEAFF
TGTGCCACCAGCAGAGATTTCCAGAACACTGAAGCTTTCTTT
>TRBV19|-|-|TRBJ1-5
CASSIVSYSNQPQHF
TGTGCCAGTAGTATAGTGTCATATAGCAATCAGCCCCAGCATTTT
>TRBV6-5|-|TRBD1|TRBJ1-6
CASSYGTDSPLHF
TGTGCCAGCAGTTACGGGACAGATTCACCCCTCCACTTT
>TRBV7-2|few|-|TRBJ1-2
CASSLQGGRGYTF
TGTGCCAGCAGCTTACAGGGAGGGCGCGGCTACACCTTC
>TRBV10-2|few|-|TRBJ2-7
CASSARTTYEQYF
TGCGCCAGCAGCGCTCGGACGACCTACGAGCAGTACTTC
>TRBV6-5|-|-|TRBJ1-1
CASSFRWDREAFF
TGTGCCAGCAGTTTCCGCTGGGACCGGGAGGCTTTCTTT
>TRBV6-1|few|TRBD2|TRBJ2-1
CASSRSGGAHEQFF
TGTGCCAGCAGTAGAAGCGGGGGGGCCCATGAGCAGTTCTTC
>TRBV19|few|-|TRBJ1-1
CASSMRGTTEAFF
TGTGCCAGTAGTATGCGGGGTACCACTGAAGCTTTCTTT